Listed here are 27 T cell receptor beta chains from one sample, sequenced in a study of shared clonotypes between healthy human individuals (dated by TCRdb to the early 2020s). Library preparation was by the immunoSEQ multiplex PCR assay. As stored in TCRdb, this immuneACCESS dataset retains in-frame rearrangements with V and J assigned. A fraction of the clones does not appear; measured against another copy, unresolved V genes explain less than half of the discrepancy, and the remainder lacks a known reason. The sample table holds roughly 2,000,000 clones, of which about 94% were seen once. Jointly, the top ten make up under 1.5% of the sample. For the CD8 naive samples, CD45RO-negative cells were positively selected for CCR7, yielding a CD45RA+CCR7+ population from which TemRA cells were excluded. The sequencing sample was made of naive CD8+ T cells sorted from blood. The sample's cell subset or site label, decoded: CD45RA+CCR7+. The receptor source for this set is a man between 18 and 29 years old in good health.

J is TRBJ2-1 and V is TRBV7-9, with D possibly being TRBD1 (5 bases). The CDR3 runs to 16 residues. In germline, CDR1 is SEHNR, CDR2 FQNEAQ (reference sequence). The V end was cut by 1 base, the J end by 8 bases, with 18 bases between. CDR3 region: CASSLGTQPAFDEQFF. CDR3 nucleotides: TGTGCCAGCAGCTTAGGGACACAACCAGCTTTTGATGAGCAGTTCTTC. The full variable domain, its missing parts supplied by reference TRBV7-9 and TRBJ2-1, is DTGVSQNPRHKITKRGQNVTFRCDPISEHNRLYWYRQTLGQGPEFLTYFQNEAQLEKSRLLSDRFSAERPKGSFSTLEIQRTEQGDSAMYLCASSLGTQPAFDEQFFGPGTRLTVL.

The rearrangement links TRBV6-1 to TRBJ2-7; TRBD1 matches 10 bases. CDR1 is MNHNS and CDR2 is SASEGT in the germline V gene. The CDR3 runs 14 residues. V lost 7 bases to trimming and J lost 4 bases; unmatched junction nucleotides: 7. The CDR3 sequence is CASNPTGGLYEQYF. Here the CDR3 DNA reads TGTGCCAGCAACCCGACAGGGGGCTTATACGAGCAGTACTTC.

The V and J genes are TRBV7-6 and TRBJ1-2; D is uncertain. The CDR3 loop spans 17 amino acids. Trimming cost V 2 bases and J 4 bases, with 20 bases left between them. Per the germline V gene, CDR1 is SGHVS and CDR2 is FNYEAQ. The chain's CDR3 is CASSLMAEEPNPYGYTF. The DNA for the CDR3 is TGTGCCAGCAGCTTAATGGCAGAAGAACCCAACCCCTATGGCTACACCTTC.

The chain uses TRBV27 and TRBJ2-5; TRBD1 is a possible D gene (6 bases). V lost 4 bases and J lost 5, with 14 bases in between. The CDR3 length is 14 residues. Looked up from germline, CDR1 is MNHEY and CDR2 is SMNVEV (reference sequence). CDR3 coding DNA: TGTGCCAGCAGTTCCGGACTGGGGGCGGAGACCCAGTACTTC. This sequence encodes CASSSGLGAETQYF.

The CDR3 protein is CASSAERASASYEQYF. CDR3 DNA: TGTGCCAGCAGCGCCGAGAGGGCCAGCGCCTCCTACGAGCAGTACTTC. The chain joins TRBV5-6 to TRBJ2-7; TRBD2 might be the D (5 bases). The CDR3 length is 16 residues. The germline V and J ends were trimmed by 4 bases and 0 bases, with 17 bases remaining between them. Germline V lookup: CDR1 SGHDT, CDR2 YYEEEE.

This chain links TRBV7-6 with TRBJ1-4; TRBD1 is a possible D gene (6 bases). Deletions cut 5 bases from V and 8 bases from J, with 9 bases between. The CDR3 runs 12 residues. Germline CDR1 SGHVS, CDR2 FNYEAQ. The CDR3 nucleotides are TGTGCCAGCAGCCCCGGGACAGAAAAACTGTTTTTT. Residues: CASSPGTEKLFF.

The chain is built from TRBV6-1 and TRBJ1-5; no clear D gene. The length of the CDR3 is 13 residues. Trimming removed 6 bases at V and 8 bases at J, with 14 bases between. CDR1 MNHNS and CDR2 SASEGT come from the germline V gene. The CDR3 reads CASRETRWEPQHF. The CDR3 DNA sequence: TGTGCCAGCAGAGAGACGAGGTGGGAGCCCCAGCATTTT.

The CDR3 nucleotides read TGTGCCATCAGTGATTCTCGGGACACCTCTAATGAAAAACTGTTTTTT. As protein: CAISDSRDTSNEKLFF. The rearrangement joins TRBV10-3 to TRBJ1-4, with D possibly matching TRBD1 (6 bases). The CDR3 has 16 amino acids. Germline V gives CDR1 ENHRY, CDR2 SYGVKD. V was cut by 3 bases and J by 3 bases, with 14 bases left in between.

The chain joins TRBV19 to TRBJ1-4; 9 bases match TRBD1. V trimming: 4 bases; J trimming: 0 bases; junction bases outside the gene matches: 6. Looked up from germline, CDR1 is LNHDA and CDR2 is SQIVND (reference sequence). CDR3 length: 17 amino acids. The CDR3: CASSTGTGPATNEKLFF. CDR3 in DNA: TGTGCCAGTAGTACCGGGACAGGGCCAGCAACTAATGAAAAACTGTTTTTT.

This clone occurred once. The rearrangement links TRBV6-4 to TRBJ1-5; no clear D. The germline V gene encodes CDR1 MRHNA and CDR2 SNTAGT. The germline V and J ends were trimmed by 3 bases and 0 bases, with 9 bases remaining between them. This CDR3 has 15 residues. Here the CDR3 reads CASSERANSNQPQHF. As DNA, the CDR3 is TGTGCCAGCAGTGAGAGGGCGAATAGCAATCAGCCCCAGCATTTT.

The V gene is TRBV10-3, the J gene TRBJ1-2; 10 bases are shared with TRBD1. This CDR3 region has 17 residues. The J segment lost 0 bases and the V segment lost 0 bases, leaving 4 bases of the junction unmatched. Germline loops: CDR1 ENHRY, CDR2 SYGVKD. CDR3 coding DNA: TGTGCCATCAGTGAGTCGACAGGGGGCTCGGCTAACTATGGCTACACCTTC. Its translation is CAISESTGGSANYGYTF.

V gene TRBV7-8 combines with J gene TRBJ1-1; TRBD1 matches 10 bases. The length of the CDR3 is 16 residues. CDR1 is SGHVS, CDR2 FQNEAQ, per germline. The J segment lost 1 base and the V segment lost 5 bases, leaving 7 bases of the junction unmatched. The CDR3 nucleotides are TGTGCCAGCAGCACAAGGGACAGGGGTTGGAACACTGAAGCTTTCTTT. This sequence encodes CASSTRDRGWNTEAFF.

The count of this clone is one. This CDR3 reads CASSQPTGGNTEAFF. The DNA of the CDR3 is TGCGCCAGCAGCCAACCGACAGGGGGCAACACTGAAGCTTTCTTT. V is TRBV4-1 and J is TRBJ1-1; 10 positions agree with TRBD1. The trim removed 2 bases at V and 2 bases at J, leaving 2 bases unmatched. Germline assignment: CDR1 MGHRA and CDR2 YSYEKL. The CDR3 runs to 15 residues.

The V and J genes are TRBV7-9 and TRBJ2-1; 8 bases agree with TRBD2. Losses at the gene ends were 4 bases for V and 1 base for J; bases not matched to a gene: 12. The CDR3 has 18 residues. Germline CDR1 and CDR2: SEHNR and FQNEAQ (reference sequence). The CDR3 loop is CASSSLLAVGPSYNEQFF. CDR3 DNA: TGTGCCAGCAGCTCCCTACTAGCGGTGGGGCCTTCCTACAATGAGCAGTTCTTC.

Notes on this clone: The sample has other DNA sequences that encode this CDR3 too. The V and J genes are TRBV9 and TRBJ2-7, with D unclear. This CDR3 has 15 amino acids. V was trimmed by 0 bases and J by 2 bases, leaving 12 bases between them. Germline-derived CDR1 and CDR2 are SGDLS and YYNGEE. The CDR3 protein is CASSVGGGSTYEQYF. The CDR3 coding sequence is TGTGCCAGCAGCGTAGGAGGCGGAAGTACCTACGAGCAGTACTTC.

The chain has TRBV4-2 and TRBJ2-7; D gene unclear. The V end lost 3 bases, the J end lost 6 bases, and 12 bases lay between the germline ends. There are 13 residues in the CDR3. Germline V lookup: CDR1 LGHNA, CDR2 YNFKEQ. DNA for the CDR3: TGTGCCAGCAGCCATTTCTTGGGCGGCGAGCAGTACTTC. This sequence encodes CASSHFLGGEQYF.

This chain links TRBV15 with TRBJ2-6, with D hard to call. The CDR3 has 20 amino acids. V was shortened by 1 base and J by 0 bases, with 19 bases between the two germline ends. Germline CDR1 LNHNV, CDR2 YYDKDF (reference sequence). Here the CDR3 DNA reads TGTGCCACCAGCAGAGGTGCTTCGGAACGGAGAAACTCTGGGGCCAACGTCCTGACTTTC. It specifies CATSRGASERRNSGANVLTF.

The chain employs TRBV19 and TRBJ2-7; TRBD2 is a possible D gene (5 bases). Trimming left V 5 bases short and J 9 bases short, with 20 bases between. Germline values: CDR1 LNHDA, CDR2 SQIVND (reference sequence). This CDR3 is 14 amino acids long. Here the CDR3 reads CASSLWWESDGQYF. CDR3 DNA: TGTGCCAGTAGTCTTTGGTGGGAGTCGGACGGGCAGTACTTC.

V is TRBV6-1 and J is TRBJ2-3; maybe TRBD2 (6 bases). Trimming took 8 bases from V and 1 from J, leaving 16 bases between them. The CDR3 extends over 15 amino acids. Germline loops: CDR1 MNHNS, CDR2 SASEGT. The CDR3 sequence: CASCLPASGTDTQYF. CDR3 coding DNA: TGTGCCAGCTGTTTACCGGCTAGCGGCACAGATACGCAGTATTTT.

In the case of this clone: Other nucleotide sequences from this sample produce the same CDR3. V gene TRBV7-8 combines with J gene TRBJ2-1; possibly TRBD2 for D (5 bases). Trimming left V 1 base short and J 5 bases short, with 15 bases between. Germline values: CDR1 SGHVS, CDR2 FQNEAQ. The CDR3 totals 16 residues. CDR3 bases: TGTGCCAGCAGCTTAGGTCTGGCGGGTGGGGACAATGAGCAGTTCTTC. It yields the protein CASSLGLAGGDNEQFF.

This sequence joins TRBV13 and TRBJ2-1, with a tentative D call TRBD1 (6 bases). Germline CDR1 and CDR2: PRHDT and FYEKMQ (reference sequence). Deletions cut 4 bases from V and 3 bases from J, with 13 bases between. The CDR3 has 15 residues. The CDR3 region is CASSSGARGYNEQFF. The DNA of the CDR3 is TGTGCCAGCAGCTCAGGGGCCCGCGGCTACAATGAGCAGTTCTTC.

A remark on this clone: Other DNA sequences in the same sample also yield this CDR3. This chain joins TRBV6-5 and TRBJ1-2; D might be TRBD1 (6 bases). Germline V lookup: CDR1 MNHEY, CDR2 SVGAGI. Trimming removed 8 bases at V and 6 bases at J, with 16 bases between. This CDR3 comprises 13 residues. The CDR3 here is CASSLDRGDGYTF. Here the CDR3 DNA reads TGTGCCAGCTCTCTGGACAGAGGGGATGGCTACACCTTC.

This sequence joins TRBV14 and TRBJ2-2; D is perhaps TRBD1 (6 bases). Germline-derived CDR1 and CDR2 are SGHDN and FVKESK. The CDR3 runs to 17 residues. With 1 base removed from V and 2 bases from J, the gap between germline ends came to 14 bases. The CDR3 nucleotides are TGTGCCAGCAGCCAAGCCCCTCAGGGGTTAAACACCGGGGAGCTGTTTTTT. Encoded protein: CASSQAPQGLNTGELFF. The full variable domain, completed using reference TRBV14 and TRBJ2-2, is EAGVTQFPSHSVIEKGQTVTLRCDPISGHDNLYWYRRVMGKEIKFLLHFVKESKQDESGMPNNRFLAERTGGTYSTLKVQPAELEDSGVYFCASSQAPQGLNTGELFFGEGSRLTVL.

The chain employs TRBV10-3 and TRBJ1-3; D possibly corresponds to TRBD1 (6 bases). Germline V gene lookup returns CDR1 ENHRY and CDR2 SYGVKD. This CDR3 has 14 residues. V lost 6 bases to trimming and J lost 7 bases, with 16 bases between them. CDR3 DNA: TGTGCCATCAGCGACAGGTTAGTATCCAACACCATATATTTT. Protein: CAISDRLVSNTIYF.

The chain employs TRBV6-1 and TRBJ2-2, with unresolved D. Germline loops: CDR1 MNHNS, CDR2 SASEGT. The CDR3 is made up of 16 amino acids. Trimming stripped 1 base from V and 4 bases from J, with 13 bases between. The CDR3 DNA reads TGTGCCAGCAGTGAAGAAGGAACGGCGAGCACCGGGGAGCTGTTTTTT. This encodes CASSEEGTASTGELFF.

This rearrangement joins TRBV10-2 to TRBJ1-5; D is possibly TRBD1 (5 bases). V was pared by 4 bases and J by 2 bases, with 9 bases between. Germline V lookup: CDR1 WSHSY, CDR2 SAAADI. This CDR3 region has 14 residues. The CDR3 DNA follows: TGCGCCAGCAGTGGGGGGGTAGGCAATCAGCCCCAGCATTTT. Encoded protein: CASSGGVGNQPQHF.

This rearrangement joins TRBV9 to TRBJ1-2; a possible D gene is TRBD1 (5 bases). V gave up 1 base and J gave up 4 bases, with 17 bases separating them. CDR1 is SGDLS and CDR2 is YYNGEE in the germline V gene. This CDR3 comprises 16 residues. The CDR3 reads CASSVNPGTALYGYTF. CDR3 coding DNA: TGTGCCAGCAGCGTAAACCCCGGGACCGCTCTCTATGGCTACACCTTC.